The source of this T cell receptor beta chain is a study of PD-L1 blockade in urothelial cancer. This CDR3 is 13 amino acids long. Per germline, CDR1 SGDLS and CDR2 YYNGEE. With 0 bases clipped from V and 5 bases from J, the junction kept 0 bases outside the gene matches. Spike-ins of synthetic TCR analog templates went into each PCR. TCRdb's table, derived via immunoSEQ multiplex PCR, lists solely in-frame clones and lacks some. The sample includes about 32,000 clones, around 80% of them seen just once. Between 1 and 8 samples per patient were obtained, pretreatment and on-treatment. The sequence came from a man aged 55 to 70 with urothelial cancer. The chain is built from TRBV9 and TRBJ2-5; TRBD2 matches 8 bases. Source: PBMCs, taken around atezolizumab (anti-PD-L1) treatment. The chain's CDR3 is CASSVASGETQYF. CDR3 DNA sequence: TGTGCCAGCAGCGTAGCTAGCGGGGAGACCCAGTACTTC.